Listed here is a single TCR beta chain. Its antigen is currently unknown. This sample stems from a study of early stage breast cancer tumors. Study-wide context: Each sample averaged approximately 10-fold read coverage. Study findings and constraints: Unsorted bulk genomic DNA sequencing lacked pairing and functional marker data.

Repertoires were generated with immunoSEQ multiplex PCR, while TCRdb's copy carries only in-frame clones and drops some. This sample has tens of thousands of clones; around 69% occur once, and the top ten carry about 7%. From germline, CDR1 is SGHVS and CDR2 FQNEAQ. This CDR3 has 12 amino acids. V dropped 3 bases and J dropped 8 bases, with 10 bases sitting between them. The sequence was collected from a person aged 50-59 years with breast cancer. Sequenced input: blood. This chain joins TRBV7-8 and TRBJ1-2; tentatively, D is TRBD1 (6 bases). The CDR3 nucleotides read TGTGCCAGCAGCTTGGGGGCTAGCGGCTACACCTTC. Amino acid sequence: CASSLGASGYTF.